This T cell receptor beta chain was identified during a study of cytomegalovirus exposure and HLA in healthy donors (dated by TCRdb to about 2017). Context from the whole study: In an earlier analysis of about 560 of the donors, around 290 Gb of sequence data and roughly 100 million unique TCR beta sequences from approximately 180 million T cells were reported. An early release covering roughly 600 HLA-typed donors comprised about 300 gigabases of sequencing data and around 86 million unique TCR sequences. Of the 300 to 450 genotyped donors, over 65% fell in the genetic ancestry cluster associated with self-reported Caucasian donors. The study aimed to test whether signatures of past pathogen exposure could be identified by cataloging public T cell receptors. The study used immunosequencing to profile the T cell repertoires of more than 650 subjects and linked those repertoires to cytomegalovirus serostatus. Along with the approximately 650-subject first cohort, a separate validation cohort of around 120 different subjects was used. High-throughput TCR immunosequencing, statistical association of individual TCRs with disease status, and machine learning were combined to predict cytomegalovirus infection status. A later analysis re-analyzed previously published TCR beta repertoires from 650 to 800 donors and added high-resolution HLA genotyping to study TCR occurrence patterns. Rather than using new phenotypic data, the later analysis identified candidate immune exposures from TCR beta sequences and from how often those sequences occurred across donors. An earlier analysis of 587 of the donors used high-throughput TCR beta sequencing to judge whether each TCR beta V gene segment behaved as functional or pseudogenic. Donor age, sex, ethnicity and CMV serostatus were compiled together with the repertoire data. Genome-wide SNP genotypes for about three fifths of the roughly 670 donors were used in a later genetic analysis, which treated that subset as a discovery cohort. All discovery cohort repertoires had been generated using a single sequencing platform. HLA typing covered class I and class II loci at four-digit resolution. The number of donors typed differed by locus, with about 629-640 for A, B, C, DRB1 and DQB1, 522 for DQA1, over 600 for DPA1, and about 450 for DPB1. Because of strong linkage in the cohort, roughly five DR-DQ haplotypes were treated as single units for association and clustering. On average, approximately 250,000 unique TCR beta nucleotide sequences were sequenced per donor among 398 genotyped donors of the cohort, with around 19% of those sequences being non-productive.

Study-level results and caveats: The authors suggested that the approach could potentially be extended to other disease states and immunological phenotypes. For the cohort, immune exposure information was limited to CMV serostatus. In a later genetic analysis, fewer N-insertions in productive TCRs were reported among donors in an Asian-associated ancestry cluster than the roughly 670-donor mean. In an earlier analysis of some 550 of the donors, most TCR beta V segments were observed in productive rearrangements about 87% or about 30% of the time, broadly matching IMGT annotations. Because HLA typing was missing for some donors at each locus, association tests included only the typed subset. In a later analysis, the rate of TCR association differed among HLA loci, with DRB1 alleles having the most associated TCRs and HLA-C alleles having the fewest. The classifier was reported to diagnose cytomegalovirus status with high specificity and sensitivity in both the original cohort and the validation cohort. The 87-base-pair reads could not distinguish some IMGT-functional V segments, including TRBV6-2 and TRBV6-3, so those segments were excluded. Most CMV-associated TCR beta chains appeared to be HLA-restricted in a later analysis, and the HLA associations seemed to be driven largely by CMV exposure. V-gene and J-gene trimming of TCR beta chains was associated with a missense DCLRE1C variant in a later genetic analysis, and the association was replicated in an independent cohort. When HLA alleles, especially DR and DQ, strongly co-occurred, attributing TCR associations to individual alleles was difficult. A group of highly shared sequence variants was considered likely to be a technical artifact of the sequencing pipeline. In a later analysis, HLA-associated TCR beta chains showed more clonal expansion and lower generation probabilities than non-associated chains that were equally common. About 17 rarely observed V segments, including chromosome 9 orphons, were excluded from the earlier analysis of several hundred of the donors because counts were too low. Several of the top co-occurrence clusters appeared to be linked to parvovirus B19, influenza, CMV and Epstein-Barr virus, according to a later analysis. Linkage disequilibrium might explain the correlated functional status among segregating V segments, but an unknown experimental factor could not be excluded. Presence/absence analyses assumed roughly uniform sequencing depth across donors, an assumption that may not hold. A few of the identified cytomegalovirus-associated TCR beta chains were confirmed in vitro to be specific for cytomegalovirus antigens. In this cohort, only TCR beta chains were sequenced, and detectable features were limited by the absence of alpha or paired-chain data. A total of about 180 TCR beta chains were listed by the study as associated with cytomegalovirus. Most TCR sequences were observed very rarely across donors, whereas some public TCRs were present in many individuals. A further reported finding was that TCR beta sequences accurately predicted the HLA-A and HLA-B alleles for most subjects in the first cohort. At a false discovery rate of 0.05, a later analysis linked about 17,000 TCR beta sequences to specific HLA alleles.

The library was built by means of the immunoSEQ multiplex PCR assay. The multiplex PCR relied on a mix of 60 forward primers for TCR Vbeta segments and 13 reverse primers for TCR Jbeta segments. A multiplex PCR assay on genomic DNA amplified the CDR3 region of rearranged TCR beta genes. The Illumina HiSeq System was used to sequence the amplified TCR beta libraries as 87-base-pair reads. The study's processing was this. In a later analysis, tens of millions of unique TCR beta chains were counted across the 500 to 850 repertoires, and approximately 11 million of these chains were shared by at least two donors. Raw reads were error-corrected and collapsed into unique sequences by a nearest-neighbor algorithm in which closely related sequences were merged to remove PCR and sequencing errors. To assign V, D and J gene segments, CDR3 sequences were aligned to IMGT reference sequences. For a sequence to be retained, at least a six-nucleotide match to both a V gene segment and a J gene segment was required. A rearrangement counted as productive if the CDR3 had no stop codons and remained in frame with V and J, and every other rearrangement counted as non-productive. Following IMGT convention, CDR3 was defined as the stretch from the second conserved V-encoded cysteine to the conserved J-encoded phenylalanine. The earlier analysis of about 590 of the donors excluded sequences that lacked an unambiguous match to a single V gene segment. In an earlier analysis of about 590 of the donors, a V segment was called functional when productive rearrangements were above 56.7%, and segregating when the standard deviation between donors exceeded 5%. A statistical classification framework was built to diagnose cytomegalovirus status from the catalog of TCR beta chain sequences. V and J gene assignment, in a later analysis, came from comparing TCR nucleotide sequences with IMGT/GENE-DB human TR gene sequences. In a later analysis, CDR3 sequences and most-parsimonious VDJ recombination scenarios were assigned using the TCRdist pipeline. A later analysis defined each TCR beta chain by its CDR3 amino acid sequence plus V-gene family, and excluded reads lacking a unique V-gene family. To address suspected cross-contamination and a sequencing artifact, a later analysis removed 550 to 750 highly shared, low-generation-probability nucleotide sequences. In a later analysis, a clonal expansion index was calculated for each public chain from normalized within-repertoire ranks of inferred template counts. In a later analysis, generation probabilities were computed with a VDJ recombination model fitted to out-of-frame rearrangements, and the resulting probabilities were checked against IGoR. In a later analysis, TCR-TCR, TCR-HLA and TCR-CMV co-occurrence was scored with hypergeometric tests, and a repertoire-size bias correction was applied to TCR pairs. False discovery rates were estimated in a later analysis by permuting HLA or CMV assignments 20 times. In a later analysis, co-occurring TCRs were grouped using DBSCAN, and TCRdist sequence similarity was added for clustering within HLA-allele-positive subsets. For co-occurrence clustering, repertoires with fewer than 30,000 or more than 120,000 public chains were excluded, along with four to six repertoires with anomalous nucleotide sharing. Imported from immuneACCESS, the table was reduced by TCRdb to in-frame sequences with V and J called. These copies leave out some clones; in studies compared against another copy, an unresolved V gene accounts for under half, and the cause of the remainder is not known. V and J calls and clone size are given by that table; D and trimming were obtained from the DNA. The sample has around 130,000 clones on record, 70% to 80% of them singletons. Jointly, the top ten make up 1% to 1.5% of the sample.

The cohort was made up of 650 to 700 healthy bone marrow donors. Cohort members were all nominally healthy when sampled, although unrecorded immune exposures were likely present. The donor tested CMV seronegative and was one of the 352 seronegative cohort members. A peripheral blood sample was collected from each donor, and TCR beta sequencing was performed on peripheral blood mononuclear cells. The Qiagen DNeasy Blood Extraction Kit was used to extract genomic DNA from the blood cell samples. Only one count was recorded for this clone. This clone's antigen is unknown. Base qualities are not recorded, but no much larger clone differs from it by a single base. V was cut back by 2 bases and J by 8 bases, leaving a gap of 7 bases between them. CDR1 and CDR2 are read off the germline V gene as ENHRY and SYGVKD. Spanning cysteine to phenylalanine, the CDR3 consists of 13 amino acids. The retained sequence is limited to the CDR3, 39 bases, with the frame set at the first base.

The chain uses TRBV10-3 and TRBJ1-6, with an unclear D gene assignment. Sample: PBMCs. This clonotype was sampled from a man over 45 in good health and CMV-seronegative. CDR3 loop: CAISERRDSPLHF. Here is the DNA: TGTGCCATCAGTGAGAGGAGGGATTCACCCCTCCACTTT.